This is a list of T cell receptor beta chains from one sample in a study of T cells in Graves' hyperthyroidism and ophthalmopathy. One entry per CDR3 protein results from TCRdb running MiXCR on the multiplex PCR reads. The sample yields around 300,000 distinct CDR3 sequences, about 14% seen once. The specimen sequenced was blood. These receptors came from a woman in her thirties with Graves' hyperthyroidism that later progressed to Graves' ophthalmopathy. Both conserved end residues are part of each CDR3. A D gene is named only where the DNA matches it firmly. Clone size, where shown, is once, few, many, or a class for clones that have expanded.

D gene | J gene | clone size | V gene | CDR3 protein | CDR3 DNA
TRBD1 | TRBJ2-1 | many | TRBV7-3 | CASSLPGTGGNEQFF | TGTGCCAGCAGCTTACCGGGGACAGGGGGGAATGAGCAGTTCTTC
NA | TRBJ2-7 | many | TRBV18 | CASSPRPWGEQYF | TGTGCCAGCTCACCACGCCCTTGGGGCGAGCAGTACTTC
NA | TRBJ2-1 | many | TRBV6-2/TRBV6-3 | CASSYEERGYSYNEQFF | TGTGCCAGCAGTTACGAGGAACGGGGGTACTCCTACAATGAGCAGTTCTTC
NA | TRBJ1-5 | few | TRBV28 | CASSLPRGLGQPQHF | TGTGCCAGCAGTTTACCACGGGGGTTAGGTCAGCCCCAGCATTTT
TRBD1 | TRBJ1-1 | many | TRBV20-1 | CSARDWDRATEAFF | TGCAGTGCTAGAGACTGGGACAGGGCTACTGAAGCTTTCTTT
TRBD1 | TRBJ2-7 | many | TRBV25-1 | CASSGNTGTGEREQYF | TGTGCCAGCAGTGGAAATACCGGGACAGGGGAACGCGAGCAGTACTTC
NA | TRBJ2-3 | many | TRBV20-1 | CSALAPSTDTQYF | TGCAGTGCCCTAGCGCCTAGCACAGATACGCAGTATTTT
TRBD1 | TRBJ2-6 | many | TRBV7-2 | CASSYGTGLSGANVLTF | TGTGCCAGCAGCTACGGGACAGGCTTGTCTGGGGCCAACGTCCTGACTTTC
NA | TRBJ2-1 | many | TRBV28 | CASGWSGEQFF | TGTGCCAGCGGGTGGAGCGGTGAGCAGTTCTTC
NA | TRBJ1-2 | few | TRBV13 | CASSSIVTGRRDGYTF | TGTGCCAGCAGCTCCATCGTGACGGGGCGTCGGGATGGCTACACCTTC
NA | TRBJ2-5 | many | TRBV7-2 | CASSLEWQAQGETQYF | TGTGCCAGCAGCTTAGAGTGGCAGGCCCAGGGGGAGACCCAGTACTTC
TRBD1 | TRBJ1-5 | many | TRBV28 | CASRAGTGAVLGNQPQHF | TGTGCCAGCAGGGCCGGGACAGGGGCCGTATTGGGTAATCAGCCCCAGCATTTT
TRBD2 | TRBJ2-7 | many | TRBV6-2/TRBV6-3 | CASSSTPGLAGAYYEQYF | TGTGCCAGCAGTTCCACCCCGGGACTAGCGGGAGCCTACTACGAGCAGTACTTC
TRBD2 | TRBJ2-1 | NA | TRBV4-2 | CASSPAPLAGGPIDEQFF | TGTGCCAGCAGCCCGGCCCCACTAGCGGGAGGCCCTATCGATGAGCAGTTCTTC
NA | TRBJ1-5 | many | TRBV27 | CASRTGIRPQHF | TGTGCCAGCCGGACCGGGATACGACCCCAGCATTTT
NA | TRBJ1-3 | few | TRBV9 | CASSPSLAAGNTIYF | TGTGCCAGCAGCCCTAGCTTGGCCGCTGGAAACACCATATATTTT
TRBD1 | TRBJ1-5 | many | TRBV7-9 | CASSLDRGSDRPQHF | TGTGCCAGCAGCTTAGACAGGGGATCGGACCGGCCCCAGCATTTT
TRBD2 | TRBJ2-3 | NA | TRBV28 | CASSLTPMWLAGGTDTQYF | TGTGCCAGCAGTTTGACCCCAATGTGGTTAGCGGGAGGGACAGATACGCAGTATTTT
TRBD2 | TRBJ2-7 | many | TRBV5-5 | CASSPTWGLALPLTYEQYF | TGTGCCAGCAGCCCGACCTGGGGACTAGCTCTCCCCCTTACCTACGAGCAGTACTTC
TRBD2 | TRBJ2-1 | many | TRBV24-1 | CATSEHPTSGLNNEQFF | TGTGCCACCAGTGAGCACCCGACTAGCGGGTTGAACAATGAGCAGTTCTTC